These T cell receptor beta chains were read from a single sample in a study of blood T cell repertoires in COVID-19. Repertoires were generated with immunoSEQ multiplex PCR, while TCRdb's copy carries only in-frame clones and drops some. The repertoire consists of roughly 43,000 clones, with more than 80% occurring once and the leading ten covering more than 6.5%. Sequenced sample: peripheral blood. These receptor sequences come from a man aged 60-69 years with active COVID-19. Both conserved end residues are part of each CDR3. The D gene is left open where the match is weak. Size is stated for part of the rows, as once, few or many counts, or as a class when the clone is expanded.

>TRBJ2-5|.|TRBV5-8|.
TGTGCCAGCAGCTTGAGGGAGTGGGTTGAGGGCAAAGAGACCCAGTACTTC
CASSLREWVEGKETQYF
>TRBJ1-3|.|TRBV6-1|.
TGTGCCAGCAGTGAATTACAGACAGGAGCTGGAAACACCATATATTTT
CASSELQTGAGNTIYF
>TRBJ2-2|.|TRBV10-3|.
TGTGCCATCAGTGGGAGACTAGATGGAGGGACCGGGGAGCTGTTTTTT
CAISGRLDGGTGELFF
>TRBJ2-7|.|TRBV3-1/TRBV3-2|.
TGTGCCAGCAGCCAAGGCGCTTACGAGCAGTACTTC
CASSQGAYEQYF
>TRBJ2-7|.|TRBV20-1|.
TGCAGTGCTAGTGCTTATGAGGGACTGTCCTACGAGCAGTACTTC
CSASAYEGLSYEQYF
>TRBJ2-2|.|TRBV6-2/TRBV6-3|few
TGTGCCAGCAGTTCTTATCCGGGACACCTATCGGCTGACACCGGGGAGCTGTTTTTT
CASSSYPGHLSADTGELFF
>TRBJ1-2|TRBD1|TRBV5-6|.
TGTGCCAGCAGCGGGTGGGGCCGGACAGGTTTAGACTACACCTTC
CASSGWGRTGLDYTF
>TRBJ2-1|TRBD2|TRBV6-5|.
TGTGCCAGCAGTCGCCTTAGCGGGAGAAATGAGCAGTTCTTC
CASSRLSGRNEQFF
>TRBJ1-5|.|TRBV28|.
TGTGCCAGCAGTTTTCAGTCGGGCAGGGGTTATCAGCCCCAGCATTTT
CASSFQSGRGYQPQHF
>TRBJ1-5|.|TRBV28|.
TGTGCCAGCAGCCCCCGGACAGTTACTAATCAGCCCCAGCATTTT
CASSPRTVTNQPQHF
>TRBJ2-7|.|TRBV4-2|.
TGTGCCAGCAGCCCCACCGCCGGGCGGGTAGAGGCGAGCGAGCAGTACTTC
CASSPTAGRVEASEQYF